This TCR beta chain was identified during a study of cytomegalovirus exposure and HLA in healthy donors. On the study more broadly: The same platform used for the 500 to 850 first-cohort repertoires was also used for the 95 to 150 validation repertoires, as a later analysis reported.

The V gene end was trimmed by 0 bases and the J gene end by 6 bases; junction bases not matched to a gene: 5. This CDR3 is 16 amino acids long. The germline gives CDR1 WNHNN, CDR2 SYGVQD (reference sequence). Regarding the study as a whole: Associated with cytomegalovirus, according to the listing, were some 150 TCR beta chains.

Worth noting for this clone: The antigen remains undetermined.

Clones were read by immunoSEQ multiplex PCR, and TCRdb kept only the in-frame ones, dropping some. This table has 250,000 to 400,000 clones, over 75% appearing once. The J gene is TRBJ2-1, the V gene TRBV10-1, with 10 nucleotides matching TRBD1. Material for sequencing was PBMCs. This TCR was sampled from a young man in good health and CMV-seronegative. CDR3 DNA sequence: TGCGCCAGCAGTGAGTCGACAGGGGGCTTAGTCAATGAGCAGTTCTTC. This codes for CASSESTGGLVNEQFF.